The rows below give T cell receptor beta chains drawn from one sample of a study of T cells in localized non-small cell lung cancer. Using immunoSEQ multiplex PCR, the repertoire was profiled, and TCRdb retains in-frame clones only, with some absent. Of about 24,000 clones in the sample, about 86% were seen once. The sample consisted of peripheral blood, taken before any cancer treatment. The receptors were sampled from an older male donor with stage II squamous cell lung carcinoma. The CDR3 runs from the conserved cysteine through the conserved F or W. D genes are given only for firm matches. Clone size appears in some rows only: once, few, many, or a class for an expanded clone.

CASSLAVGGPQETQYF,TGTGCCAGCAGCTTAGCGGTCGGGGGGCCCCAAGAGACCCAGTACTTC,TRBV7-6,TRBJ2-5,NA,NA
CASSEGQGPYGYTF,TGCGCCAGCAGCGAGGGACAGGGGCCCTATGGCTACACCTTC,TRBV5-1,TRBJ1-2,NA,TRBD1
CASSLGGYNTEAFF,TGTGCCAGCAGCTTGGGGGGGTATAACACTGAAGCTTTCTTT,TRBV5-4,TRBJ1-1,NA,NA
CASSLDRTGDPYHF,TGTGCCAGCAGCTTAGATAGGACAGGGGACCCCTACCACTTC,TRBV7-9,TRBJ1-2,NA,TRBD1
CATSRPGRGLYNEQFF,TGTGCCACCAGCAGACCCGGTAGAGGATTGTACAATGAGCAGTTCTTC,TRBV15,TRBJ2-1,NA,NA
CASSVAGGGTEAFF,TGTGCCAGCAGCGTAGCTGGGGGAGGCACTGAAGCTTTCTTT,TRBV9,TRBJ1-1,few,NA
CAWSNRIQANTEAFF,TGTGCCTGGAGTAATCGGATACAGGCGAACACTGAAGCTTTCTTT,TRBV30,TRBJ1-1,NA,NA
CASSDGTGGFQAFF,TGTGCCAGCAGTGACGGGACAGGGGGGTTTCAAGCTTTCTTT,TRBV2,TRBJ1-1,NA,TRBD1
CASSQDTSGDQETQYF,TGTGCCAGCAGCCAAGATACTAGCGGGGACCAAGAGACCCAGTACTTC,TRBV4-2,TRBJ2-5,NA,TRBD2
CASTVYLTGGQTDTQYF,TGTGCCAGCACCGTCTACCTCACGGGGGGGCAAACAGATACGCAGTATTTT,TRBV5-5,TRBJ2-3,NA,TRBD2
CASSPQAGSYEQYF,TGTGCCAGTTCACCTCAGGCTGGCTCCTACGAGCAGTACTTC,TRBV2,TRBJ2-7,few,NA
CASSYPRQQPNSPLHF,TGTGCCAGCAGTTACCCGCGACAGCAGCCTAATTCACCCCTCCACTTT,TRBV6-6,TRBJ1-6,NA,NA
CSVGTQGRGTEAFF,TGCAGCGTGGGGACACAGGGTCGGGGCACTGAAGCTTTCTTT,TRBV29-1,TRBJ1-1,once,NA
CASSLGGRETQYF,TGTGCCAGCAGCTTAGGGGGGAGGGAGACCCAGTACTTC,TRBV7-2,TRBJ2-5,NA,NA
CASTVDRGGTEAFF,TGTGCCAGCACCGTCGACCGGGGCGGCACTGAAGCTTTCTTT,TRBV7-9,TRBJ1-1,NA,NA
CASSLAPPGGITHEQYF,TGTGCCAGCAGCTTAGCCCCCCCCGGGGGGATCACCCACGAGCAGTACTTC,TRBV7-2,TRBJ2-7,NA,TRBD2
CASSLDWDRGAAGELFF,TGTGCCAGCAGCTTGGACTGGGACCGGGGGGCAGCCGGGGAGCTGTTTTTT,TRBV5-4,TRBJ2-2,NA,NA
CASSRDRVQPQHF,TGTGCCAGTAGTCGGGACAGGGTTCAGCCCCAGCATTTT,TRBV19,TRBJ1-5,NA,TRBD1
CASSLQIGNTEAFF,TGTGCCAGCAGCCTCCAGATCGGGAACACTGAAGCTTTCTTT,TRBV10-3,TRBJ1-1,NA,NA
CASSKGTASGNTIYF,TGTGCCAGCAGCAAGGGGACAGCCTCTGGAAACACCATATATTTT,TRBV11-3,TRBJ1-3,few,TRBD1
CASSLTPTGHYGYTF,TGTGCCAGCAGTTTAACCCCTACAGGGCACTATGGCTACACCTTC,TRBV28,TRBJ1-2,NA,NA
CASSQTGASTDTQYF,TGTGCCAGCAGTCAGACAGGGGCTAGCACAGATACGCAGTATTTT,TRBV6-1,TRBJ2-3,few,TRBD1
CASSQDRGPYEQYF,TGCGCCAGCAGCCAAGACAGGGGACCCTACGAGCAGTACTTC,TRBV4-3,TRBJ2-7,NA,NA
CSVGNRPGTGELFF,TGCAGCGTTGGAAACCGCCCCGGCACCGGGGAGCTGTTTTTT,TRBV29-1,TRBJ2-2,NA,NA
CASSAGRQAYNEQFF,TGTGCCAGCAGCGCGGGACGCCAGGCCTACAATGAGCAGTTCTTC,TRBV2,TRBJ2-1,NA,NA
CASRFVATISVGLYNEQFF,TGTGCAAGTCGCTTTGTTGCGACCATTTCGGTGGGGCTCTACAATGAGCAGTTCTTC,TRBV12-2,TRBJ2-1,few,NA
CASAHLGVGNEKLFF,TGTGCCAGCGCCCACTTGGGGGTGGGTAATGAAAAACTGTTTTTT,TRBV27,TRBJ1-4,NA,NA
CASGPGTGRVGNQPQHF,TGTGCCAGCGGTCCCGGGACAGGGAGGGTCGGCAATCAGCCCCAGCATTTT,TRBV11-3,TRBJ1-5,NA,TRBD1
CASTLAGGDETQYF,TGCGCCAGCACACTAGCGGGGGGAGATGAGACCCAGTACTTC,TRBV5-1,TRBJ2-5,NA,TRBD2
CASGLSMAGELFF,TGTGCTAGTGGTTTGAGTATGGCCGGGGAGCTGTTTTTT,TRBV12-5,TRBJ2-2,NA,NA
CASSYLEGSTEAFF,TGTGCCAGCAGTTACCTCGAGGGAAGCACTGAAGCTTTCTTT,TRBV6-6,TRBJ1-1,NA,NA
CASNNRANEKLFF,TGTGCCAGCAATAATCGGGCTAATGAAAAACTGTTTTTT,TRBV6-6,TRBJ1-4,NA,NA
CASSVDLAGEQYF,TGTGCCAGCAGCGTAGATCTAGCCGGCGAGCAGTACTTC,TRBV9,TRBJ2-7,NA,NA
CASCAGQVDFRQETQYF,TGTGCCAGCTGCGCGGGACAGGTGGACTTTAGGCAAGAGACCCAGTACTTC,TRBV21-1,TRBJ2-5,NA,NA
CSVLPPSGRAVMGGGATDTQYF,TGCAGCGTTCTCCCCCCTAGCGGGAGGGCCGTAATGGGCGGGGGGGCCACAGATACGCAGTATTTT,TRBV29-1,TRBJ2-3,NA,TRBD2
CASSLGARETYGYTF,TGTGCCAGCAGCCTAGGGGCCAGGGAAACTTATGGCTACACCTTC,TRBV7-2,TRBJ1-2,NA,NA
CASSGLNPYEQYF,TGTGCCAGCAGCGGATTGAATCCCTACGAGCAGTACTTC,TRBV7-9,TRBJ2-7,NA,NA
CASSYAGANIQYF,TGTGCCAGCAGTTATGCAGGGGCAAACATTCAGTACTTC,TRBV6-5,TRBJ2-4,NA,NA
CASSETRLAGAPNEQFF,TGTGCCAGCAGCGAAACCCGACTAGCGGGAGCGCCCAATGAGCAGTTCTTC,TRBV6-1,TRBJ2-1,NA,TRBD2
CASSRRDPLGANTGELFF,TGTGCCAGCAGCCGCCGGGACCCACTCGGCGCGAACACCGGGGAGCTGTTTTTT,TRBV5-5,TRBJ2-2,once,NA
CASSSTGSRTQYF,TGTGCCAGCAGCTCAACAGGGTCGAGGACCCAGTACTTC,TRBV7-9,TRBJ2-5,NA,NA
CASSSAGGTDTQYF,TGTGCCAGCAGCTCGGCAGGGGGCACAGATACGCAGTATTTT,TRBV5-4,TRBJ2-3,NA,NA
CASSLVGQYYSYEQYF,TGTGCCAGCTCACTTGTGGGACAGTATTACTCCTACGAGCAGTACTTC,TRBV18,TRBJ2-7,NA,TRBD1
CASSPGQANTGELFF,TGTGCCAGCAGCCCCGGACAGGCGAACACCGGGGAGCTGTTTTTT,TRBV5-4,TRBJ2-2,NA,TRBD1
CASSLDFYNQPQHF,TGTGCCAGCAGCTTAGACTTTTACAATCAGCCCCAGCATTTT,TRBV7-8,TRBJ1-5,NA,NA
CASSYSGSSYNEQFF,TGTGCCAGCAGTTATAGCGGGAGCTCCTACAATGAGCAGTTCTTC,TRBV6-6,TRBJ2-1,NA,TRBD2
CASSFTGGLSTDTQYF,TGTGCCAGCAGTTTCACAGGGGGCTTAAGCACAGATACGCAGTATTTT,TRBV6-5,TRBJ2-3,NA,TRBD1
CASSEKGTQYF,TGTGCCAGCTCGGAAAAGGGGACCCAGTACTTC,TRBV14,TRBJ2-5,NA,NA